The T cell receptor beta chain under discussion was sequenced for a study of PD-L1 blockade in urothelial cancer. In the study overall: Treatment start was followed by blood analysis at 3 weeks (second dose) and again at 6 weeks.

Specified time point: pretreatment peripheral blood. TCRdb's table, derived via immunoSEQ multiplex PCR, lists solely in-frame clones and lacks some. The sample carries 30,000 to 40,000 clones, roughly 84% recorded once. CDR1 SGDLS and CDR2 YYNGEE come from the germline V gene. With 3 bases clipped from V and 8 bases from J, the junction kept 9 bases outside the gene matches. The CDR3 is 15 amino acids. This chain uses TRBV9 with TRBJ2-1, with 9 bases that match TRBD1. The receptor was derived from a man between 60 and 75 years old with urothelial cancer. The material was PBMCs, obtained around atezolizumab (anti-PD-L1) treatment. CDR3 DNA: TGTGCCAGCAGCGCAGGGACAGGGTTCAAGGATGAGCAGTTCTTC. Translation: CASSAGTGFKDEQFF.